This T cell receptor beta chain was retrieved from a study of immune characterization of retroperitoneal liposarcoma. TCRdb independently ran MiXCR on the PCR reads; one entry per CDR3 protein. The table has some 6,600 distinct CDR3 sequences, under 30% seen once. With 5 bases clipped from V and 5 bases from J, the junction kept 7 bases outside the gene matches. The CDR3 loop spans 14 amino acids. The germline V gene has CDR1 MNHGY and CDR2 SAAAGT. The chain uses TRBV6-8 and TRBJ2-3, with 7 nucleotides matching TRBD2. The receptor's source is a female donor with retroperitoneal liposarcoma. Material: tumor tissue. CDR3 nucleotide sequence: TGTGCCAGCAGTCCGGGACTAACACGAGATACGCAGTATTTT. Translating it yields CASSPGLTRDTQYF.